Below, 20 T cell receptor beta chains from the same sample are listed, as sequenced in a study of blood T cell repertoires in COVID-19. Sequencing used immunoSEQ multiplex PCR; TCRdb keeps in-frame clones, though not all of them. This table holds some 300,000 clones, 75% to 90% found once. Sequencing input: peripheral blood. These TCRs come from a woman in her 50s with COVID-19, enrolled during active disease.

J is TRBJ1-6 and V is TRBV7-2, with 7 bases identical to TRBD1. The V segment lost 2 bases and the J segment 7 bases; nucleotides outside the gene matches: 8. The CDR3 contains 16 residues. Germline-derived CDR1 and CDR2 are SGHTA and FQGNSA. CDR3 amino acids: CASSLQATGSNSPLHF. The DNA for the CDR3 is TGTGCCAGCAGCTTACAGGCGACAGGGTCCAATTCACCCCTCCACTTT.

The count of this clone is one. The DNA for the CDR3 is TGTGCCAGCAGCCTAAAAGGACAGGGCCGGGGCAACACCATATATTTT. Encoded protein: CASSLKGQGRGNTIYF. The chain combines TRBV3-1 (or the pseudogene TRBV3-2) with TRBJ1-3, with 8 nucleotides matching TRBD1. CDR3 length: 16 residues. Germline lookup yields CDR1 LGHDT and CDR2 YNNKEL (reference sequence). J was trimmed by 7 bases and V by 4 bases; bases with no gene match: 12.

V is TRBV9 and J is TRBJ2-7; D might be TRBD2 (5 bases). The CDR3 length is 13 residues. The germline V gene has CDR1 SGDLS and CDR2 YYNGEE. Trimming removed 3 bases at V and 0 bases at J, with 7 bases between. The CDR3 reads CASSGGSSYEQYF. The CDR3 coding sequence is TGTGCCAGCAGCGGTGGGAGCTCCTACGAGCAGTACTTC.

CDR3 nucleotides: TGTGCCAGCAGTGACGAGGGGGCGGACACTGAAGCTTTCTTT. The encoded protein is CASSDEGADTEAFF. The chain links TRBV6-4 to TRBJ1-1; TRBD1 agrees at 7 bases. The ends lost 2 bases at V and 3 bases at J; junction bases unmatched: 3. CDR3 length: 14 residues. Germline V CDR1 and CDR2: MRHNA, SNTAGT.

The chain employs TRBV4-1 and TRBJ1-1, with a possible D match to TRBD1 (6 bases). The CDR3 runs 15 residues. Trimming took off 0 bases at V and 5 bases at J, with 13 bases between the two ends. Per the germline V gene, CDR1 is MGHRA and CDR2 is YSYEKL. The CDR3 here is CASSQDQGLGTEAFF. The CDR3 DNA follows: TGCGCCAGCAGCCAAGATCAGGGGCTAGGGACTGAAGCTTTCTTT.

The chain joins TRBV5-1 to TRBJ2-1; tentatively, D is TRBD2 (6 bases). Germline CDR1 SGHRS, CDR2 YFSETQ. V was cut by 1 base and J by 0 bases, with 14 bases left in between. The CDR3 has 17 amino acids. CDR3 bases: TGCGCCAGCAGCTTGTTTGGGGGGTCGAGCTCCTACAATGAGCAGTTCTTC. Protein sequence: CASSLFGGSSSYNEQFF.

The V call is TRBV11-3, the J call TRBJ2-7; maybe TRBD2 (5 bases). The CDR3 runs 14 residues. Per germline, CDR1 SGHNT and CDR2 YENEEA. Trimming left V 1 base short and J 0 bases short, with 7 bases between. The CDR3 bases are TGTGCCAGCAGCTTAGTGCGGGTCTCCTACGAGCAGTACTTC. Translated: CASSLVRVSYEQYF.

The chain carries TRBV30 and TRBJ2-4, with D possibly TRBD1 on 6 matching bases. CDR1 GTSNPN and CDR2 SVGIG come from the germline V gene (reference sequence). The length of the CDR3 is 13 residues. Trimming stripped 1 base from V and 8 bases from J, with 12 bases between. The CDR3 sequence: CAWSGSTGYIQYF. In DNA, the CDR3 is TGTGCCTGGAGTGGGTCAACAGGGTACATTCAGTACTTC.

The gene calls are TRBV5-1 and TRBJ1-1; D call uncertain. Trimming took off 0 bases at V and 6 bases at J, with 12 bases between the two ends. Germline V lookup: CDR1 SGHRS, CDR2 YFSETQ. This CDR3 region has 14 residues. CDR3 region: CASSLAGKEAEAFF. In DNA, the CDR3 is TGCGCCAGCAGCTTGGCCGGTAAGGAGGCTGAAGCTTTCTTT.

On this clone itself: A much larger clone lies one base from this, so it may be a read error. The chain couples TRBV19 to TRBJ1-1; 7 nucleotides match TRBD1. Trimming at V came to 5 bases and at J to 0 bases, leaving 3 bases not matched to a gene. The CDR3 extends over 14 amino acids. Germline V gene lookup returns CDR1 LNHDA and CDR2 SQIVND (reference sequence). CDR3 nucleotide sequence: TGTGCCAGTAGTCCCCAGGGGGTGAACACTGAAGCTTTCTTT. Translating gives CASSPQGVNTEAFF.

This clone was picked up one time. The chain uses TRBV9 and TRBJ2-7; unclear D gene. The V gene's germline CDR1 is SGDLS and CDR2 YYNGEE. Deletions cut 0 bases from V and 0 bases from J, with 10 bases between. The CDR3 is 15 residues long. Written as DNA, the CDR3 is TGTGCCAGCAGCGTAGCGGCAGGTTTCTCCTACGAGCAGTACTTC. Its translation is CASSVAAGFSYEQYF. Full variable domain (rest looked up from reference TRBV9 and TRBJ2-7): DSGVTQTPKHLITATGQRVTLRCSPRSGDLSVYWYQQSLDQGLQFLIQYYNGEERAKGNILERFSAQQFPDLHSELNLSSLELGDSALYFCASSVAAGFSYEQYFGPGTRLTVT.

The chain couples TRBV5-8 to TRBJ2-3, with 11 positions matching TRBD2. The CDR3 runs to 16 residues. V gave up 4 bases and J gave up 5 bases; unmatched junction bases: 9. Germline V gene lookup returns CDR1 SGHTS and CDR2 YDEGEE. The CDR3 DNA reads TGTGCCAGCAGCCCTTTAGCGGGAGGGGCGGGAGATACGCAGTATTTT. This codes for CASSPLAGGAGDTQYF.

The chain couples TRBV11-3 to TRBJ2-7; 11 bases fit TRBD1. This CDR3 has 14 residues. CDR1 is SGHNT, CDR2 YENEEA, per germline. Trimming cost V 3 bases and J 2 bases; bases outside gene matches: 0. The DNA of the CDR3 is TGTGCCAGCAGCTTGGGACAGGGGGCCTACGAGCAGTACTTC. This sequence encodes CASSLGQGAYEQYF.

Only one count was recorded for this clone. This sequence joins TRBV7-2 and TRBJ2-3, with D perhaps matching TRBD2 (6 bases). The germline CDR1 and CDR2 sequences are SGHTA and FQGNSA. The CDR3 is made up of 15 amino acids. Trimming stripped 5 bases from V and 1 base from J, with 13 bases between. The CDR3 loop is CASSAWGERTDTQYF. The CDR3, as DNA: TGTGCCAGCAGCGCATGGGGGGAGCGCACAGATACGCAGTATTTT.

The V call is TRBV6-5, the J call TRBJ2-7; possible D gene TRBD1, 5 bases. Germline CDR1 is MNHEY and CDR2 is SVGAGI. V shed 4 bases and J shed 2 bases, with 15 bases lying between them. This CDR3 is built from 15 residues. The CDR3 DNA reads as TGTGCCAGCAGTTCTCCCAGACGGACAACCTACGAGCAGTACTTC. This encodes CASSSPRRTTYEQYF.

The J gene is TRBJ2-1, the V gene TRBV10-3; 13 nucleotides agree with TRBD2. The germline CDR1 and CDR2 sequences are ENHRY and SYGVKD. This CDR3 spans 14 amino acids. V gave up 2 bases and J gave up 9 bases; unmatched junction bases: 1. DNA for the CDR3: TGTGCCATCAGTGAGACTAGCGGGAGGGGTGAGCAGTTCTTC. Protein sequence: CAISETSGRGEQFF.

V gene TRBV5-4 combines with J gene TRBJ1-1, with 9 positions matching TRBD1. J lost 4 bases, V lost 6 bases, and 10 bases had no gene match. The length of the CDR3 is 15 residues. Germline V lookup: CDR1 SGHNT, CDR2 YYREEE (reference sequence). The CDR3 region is CASTPGQGGFTEAFF. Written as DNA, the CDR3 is TGTGCCAGCACCCCGGGACAGGGAGGTTTCACTGAAGCTTTCTTT.

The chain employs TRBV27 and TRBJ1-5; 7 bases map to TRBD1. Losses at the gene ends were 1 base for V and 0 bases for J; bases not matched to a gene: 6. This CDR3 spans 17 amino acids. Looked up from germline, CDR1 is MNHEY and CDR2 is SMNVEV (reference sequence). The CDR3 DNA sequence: TGTGCCAGCAGTTTATGGGCAGGGGGGCGTAGCAATCAGCCCCAGCATTTT. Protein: CASSLWAGGRSNQPQHF.

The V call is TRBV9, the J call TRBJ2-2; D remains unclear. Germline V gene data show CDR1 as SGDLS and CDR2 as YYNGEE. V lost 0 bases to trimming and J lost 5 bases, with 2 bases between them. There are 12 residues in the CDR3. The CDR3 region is CASSVVTGELFF. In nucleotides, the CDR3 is TGTGCCAGCAGCGTAGTAACCGGGGAGCTGTTTTTT.

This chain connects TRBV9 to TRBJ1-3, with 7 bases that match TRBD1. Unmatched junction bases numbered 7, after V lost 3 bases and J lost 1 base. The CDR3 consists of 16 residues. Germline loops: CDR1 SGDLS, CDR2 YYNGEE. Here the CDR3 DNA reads TGTGCCAGCAGCGCAGAGACAGGGAGATCTGGAAACACCATATATTTT. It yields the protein CASSAETGRSGNTIYF.